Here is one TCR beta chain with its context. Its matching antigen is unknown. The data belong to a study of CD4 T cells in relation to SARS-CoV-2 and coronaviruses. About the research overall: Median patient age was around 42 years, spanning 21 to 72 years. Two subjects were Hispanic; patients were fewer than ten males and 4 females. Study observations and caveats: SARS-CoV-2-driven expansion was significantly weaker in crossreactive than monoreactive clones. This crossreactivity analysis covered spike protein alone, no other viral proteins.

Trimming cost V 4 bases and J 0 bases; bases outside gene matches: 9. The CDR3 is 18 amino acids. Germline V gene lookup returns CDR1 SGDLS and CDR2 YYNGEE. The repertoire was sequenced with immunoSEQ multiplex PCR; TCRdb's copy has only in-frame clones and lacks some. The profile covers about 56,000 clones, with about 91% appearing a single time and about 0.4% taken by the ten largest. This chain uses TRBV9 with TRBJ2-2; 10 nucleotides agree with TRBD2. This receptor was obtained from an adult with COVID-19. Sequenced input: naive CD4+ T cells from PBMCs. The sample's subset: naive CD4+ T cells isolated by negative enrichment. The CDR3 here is CASSRRTSGTTNTGELFF. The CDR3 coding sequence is TGTGCCAGCAGCAGACGGACTAGCGGAACTACGAACACCGGGGAGCTGTTTTTT.